This T cell receptor (beta chain) comes out of a study of somatic mutations in cytotoxic T cells in rheumatoid arthritis. Germline CDR1 reads SGHNT; CDR2 reads YENEEA. This CDR3 comprises 14 residues. Trimming at V came to 3 bases and at J to 5 bases, leaving 5 bases not matched to a gene. Original methodology: Published virus-specific TCRB sequences were rarely matched by patient CD8+ clones larger than 1%. Some clones are missing from TCRdb's copy, which holds only in-frame ones; the method was immunoSEQ multiplex PCR. V, J and clone size were drawn from that table, and D and trimming were deduced from the DNA. This sample carries some 16,000 clones, 75% to 85% of them seen once, and the ten largest clones take roughly 22%. Study conclusions and caveats: About an eighth of the 65 patients had a largest CD8+ clone above 20% of CD8+ cells.

Details on this clone: Its specificity is unknown.

V and J are TRBV11-3 and TRBJ2-7, with TRBD2 identical over 9 bases. Sequenced input: CD8+ T cells sorted from blood. This sequence was found in an adult with rheumatoid arthritis. The CDR3 coding sequence is TGTGCCAGCAGCTTTAGTAGCGGGAGTAACGAGCAGTACTTC. As protein: CASSFSSGSNEQYF.